Listed here are 30 T cell receptor beta chains from one sample, sequenced in a study of cytomegalovirus exposure and HLA in healthy donors. The PCR contained 60 Vbeta and 13 Jbeta primers. Clones were read by immunoSEQ multiplex PCR, and TCRdb kept only the in-frame ones, dropping some. The data hold under 200,000 clones, with around 80% observed a single time. The sequenced sample was PBMCs. The source of these receptors is a girl between 5 and 17 years old in good health and CMV-seropositive.

V gene TRBV10-3 combines with J gene TRBJ2-7; 7 bases map to TRBD1. The CDR3 consists of 14 residues. Germline loops: CDR1 ENHRY, CDR2 SYGVKD. With V trimmed by 4 bases and J by 2 bases, 5 bases remained unmatched. The DNA of the CDR3 is TGTGCCATCAGTGTGGCAGGGGGACCCTACGAGCAGTACTTC. Amino acid sequence: CAISVAGGPYEQYF.

The genes are TRBV28 and TRBJ1-2; tentative D call: TRBD1 (6 bases). Trimming removed 3 bases from V and 4 bases from J, with 12 bases in between. Germline V lookup: CDR1 MDHEN, CDR2 SYDVKM. The CDR3 is 14 amino acids. This chain's CDR3 is CASSLEGGGYGYTF. The CDR3 coding sequence is TGTGCCAGCAGTTTGGAAGGGGGGGGCTATGGCTACACCTTC.

In its sample, this clone was seen once. The gene calls are TRBV29-1 and TRBJ2-6; D might be TRBD1 (5 bases). V lost 3 bases and J lost 3, with 9 bases in between. The germline gives CDR1 SQVTM, CDR2 ANQGSEA. This CDR3 is 14 amino acids long. Here the CDR3 reads CSVDRGNGANVLTF. The CDR3 nucleotides are TGCAGCGTTGATAGGGGTAATGGGGCCAACGTCCTGACTTTC.

The chain combines TRBV27 with TRBJ1-2; 7 nucleotides agree with TRBD1. The CDR3 extends over 15 amino acids. J was trimmed by 0 bases and V by 5 bases; bases with no gene match: 6. Germline V lookup: CDR1 MNHEY, CDR2 SMNVEV (reference sequence). DNA of the CDR3: TGTGCCAGCAGTAAGACAGGGCAGACTAACTATGGCTACACCTTC. Its protein is CASSKTGQTNYGYTF.

This chain joins TRBV2 and TRBJ2-1; 7 bases fit TRBD2. Germline CDR1 SNHLY, CDR2 FYNNEI. This CDR3 contains 15 residues. V lost 2 bases, J lost 0 bases, and 1 base stayed unmatched. The CDR3: CASSELAASYNEQFF. The CDR3, as DNA: TGTGCCAGCAGTGAACTAGCGGCCTCCTACAATGAGCAGTTCTTC.

V is TRBV11-3 and J is TRBJ1-2, with 8 nucleotides matching TRBD1. V shed 5 bases and J 6 bases; nucleotides not matched to a gene: 8. The CDR3 runs 14 residues. CDR1 and CDR2 from the germline V gene are SGHNT and YENEEA. The CDR3 DNA follows: TGTGCCAGCAGCCAAGGTCCAGGGGGCCATGGCTACACCTTC. Translated, it gives CASSQGPGGHGYTF.

The rearrangement joins TRBV2 to TRBJ2-5, with 7 positions matching TRBD2. After removal of 4 bases from V and 2 bases from J, the junction contained 4 bases not matched to a gene. The CDR3 has 14 residues. CDR1 SNHLY and CDR2 FYNNEI come from the germline V gene. The CDR3 DNA sequence: TGTGCCAGCAGTGTACGGCGGGGGCAAGAGACCCAGTACTTC. It codes for CASSVRRGQETQYF. Full variable domain (rest looked up from reference TRBV2 and TRBJ2-5): EPEVTQTPSHQVTQMGQEVILRCVPISNHLYFYWYRQILGQKVEFLVSFYNNEISEKSEIFDDQFSVERPDGSNFTLKIRSTKLEDSAMYFCASSVRRGQETQYFGPGTRLLVL.

V is TRBV10-3 and J is TRBJ1-1; TRBD1 might be the D (6 bases). Germline V gene lookup returns CDR1 ENHRY and CDR2 SYGVKD. The CDR3 is made up of 16 amino acids. Trimming stripped 4 bases from V and 0 bases from J, with 15 bases between. CDR3 loop: CAISGGGRGMNTEAFF. The CDR3 nucleotides read TGTGCCATCAGTGGGGGGGGCCGCGGTATGAACACTGAAGCTTTCTTT.

This chain uses TRBV9 with TRBJ2-2, with TRBD2 matching 8 bases. The CDR3 is 14 residues long. V gave up 4 bases and J gave up 6 bases; unmatched junction bases: 5. Germline-derived CDR1 and CDR2 are SGDLS and YYNGEE. CDR3 amino acids: CASSLEAGAGELFF. CDR3 bases: TGTGCCAGCAGCTTGGAAGCGGGAGCCGGGGAGCTGTTTTTT.

The rearrangement joins TRBV4-3 to TRBJ1-5; D unresolved. V was pared by 0 bases and J by 4 bases, with 7 bases between. Germline V gene sequence: CDR1 LGHNA, CDR2 YSLEER. This CDR3 comprises 14 residues. CDR3 nucleotides: TGCGCCAGCAGCCAAGACAGGTTGAATCAGCCCCAGCATTTT. Residues: CASSQDRLNQPQHF.

This chain's CDR3 is CASSLRGFSTDTQYF. In DNA, the CDR3 is TGTGCCAGCAGCTTGCGCGGATTTAGCACAGATACGCAGTATTTT. The chain combines TRBV5-6 with TRBJ2-3; no definite D call. Trimming took 1 base from V and 0 from J, leaving 9 bases between them. The CDR3 has 15 amino acids. Germline loops: CDR1 SGHDT, CDR2 YYEEEE.

Here the CDR3 DNA reads TGTGCCAGCAGTGGCCAGGGCAGCTCTGGAAACACCATATATTTT. It yields the protein CASSGQGSSGNTIYF. The chain has TRBV6-5 and TRBJ1-3; tentatively, D is TRBD1 (5 bases). The V and J ends lost 5 bases and 0 bases respectively, with 11 bases between them. The CDR3 spans 15 residues. Germline CDR1 reads MNHEY; CDR2 reads SVGAGI.

The rearrangement joins TRBV28 to TRBJ2-7; 8 bases match TRBD1. Germline trimming cut 2 bases from V and 4 bases from J; bases unmatched to any gene: 10. CDR3 size: 16 residues. Germline assignment: CDR1 MDHEN and CDR2 SYDVKM. The CDR3 sequence is CASSLIPGQGMYEQYF. The CDR3 DNA is TGTGCCAGCAGTTTAATACCAGGACAGGGTATGTACGAGCAGTACTTC. Filled out from reference TRBV28 and TRBJ2-7, the complete variable domain reads DVKVTQSSRYLVKRTGEKVFLECVQDMDHENMFWYRQDPGLGLRLIYFSYDVKMKEKGDIPEGYSVSREKKERFSLILESASTNQTSMYLCASSLIPGQGMYEQYFGPGTRLTVT.

The chain links TRBV28 to TRBJ2-7; TRBD1 is a possible D gene (5 bases). Deletions cut 0 bases from V and 4 bases from J, with 10 bases between. Germline V CDR1 and CDR2: MDHEN, SYDVKM. CDR3 length equals 14 residues. CDR3 DNA sequence: TGTGCCAGCAGTTTATGGAGGCAGGGATACGAGCAGTACTTC. Protein: CASSLWRQGYEQYF. Combining the CDR3 with reference TRBV28 and TRBJ2-7 gives the whole variable domain DVKVTQSSRYLVKRTGEKVFLECVQDMDHENMFWYRQDPGLGLRLIYFSYDVKMKEKGDIPEGYSVSREKKERFSLILESASTNQTSMYLCASSLWRQGYEQYFGPGTRLTVT.

The V call is TRBV5-1, the J call TRBJ1-1; D gene unclear. Germline V gene lookup returns CDR1 SGHRS and CDR2 YFSETQ. The V end lost 0 bases, the J end lost 2 bases, and 11 bases lay between the germline ends. The CDR3 spans 15 residues. The CDR3 loop is CASSLAMRPNTEAFF. CDR3 nucleotides: TGCGCCAGCAGCTTGGCGATGCGCCCAAACACTGAAGCTTTCTTT.

This clone was found a few times. The genes are TRBV27 and TRBJ2-1; D remains unclear. There are 15 residues in the CDR3. V was shortened by 6 bases and J by 0 bases, with 12 bases between the two germline ends. Germline-derived CDR1 and CDR2 are MNHEY and SMNVEV (reference sequence). The CDR3 reads CASRRARSSYNEQFF. CDR3 nucleotides: TGTGCCAGCAGGAGAGCGCGGAGCTCCTACAATGAGCAGTTCTTC.

This clone came up once. The gene calls are TRBV27 and TRBJ1-4; D is undetermined. The CDR3 has 15 residues. Germline V gene sequence: CDR1 MNHEY, CDR2 SMNVEV (reference sequence). Deletions cut 5 bases from V and 4 bases from J, with 14 bases between. This CDR3 reads CASSRREAFNEKLFF. The DNA of the CDR3 is TGTGCCAGCAGTAGGCGTGAGGCCTTTAATGAAAAACTGTTTTTT. Based on the CDR3 plus reference TRBV27 and TRBJ1-4, the full variable domain is EAQVTQNPRYLITVTGKKLTVTCSQNMNHEYMSWYRQDPGLGLRQIYYSMNVEVTDKGDVPEGYKVSRKEKRNFPLILESPSPNQTSLYFCASSRREAFNEKLFFGSGTQLSVL.

The genes are TRBV30 and TRBJ1-2; no firm D call. There are 13 residues in the CDR3. Trimming cost V 4 bases and J 2 bases, with 11 bases left between them. The germline V gene has CDR1 GTSNPN and CDR2 SVGIG (reference sequence). The CDR3 sequence: CAWIRGGNYGYTF. Here the CDR3 DNA reads TGTGCCTGGATACGGGGAGGGAACTATGGCTACACCTTC.

The gene calls are TRBV15 and TRBJ1-2, with 7 bases fitting TRBD1. The CDR3 sequence is 16 residues long. Germline trimming cut 0 bases from V and 5 bases from J; bases unmatched to any gene: 9. Germline CDR1 and CDR2: LNHNV and YYDKDF (reference sequence). CDR3 sequence reads: CATSRDLETGMYGYTF. The CDR3 DNA sequence: TGTGCCACCAGCAGAGATCTGGAGACAGGGATGTATGGCTACACCTTC.

The chain carries TRBV6-1 and TRBJ1-1; TRBD1 aligns across 7 bases. The germline CDR1 and CDR2 sequences are MNHNS and SASEGT. J gave up 0 bases and V 8 bases, and 9 bases lay outside the gene matches. The CDR3 consists of 15 residues. For the CDR3, the DNA is TGTGCCAGCTTTAGGCAGGGGGGTATGAACACTGAAGCTTTCTTT. Amino acids: CASFRQGGMNTEAFF.

The chain recombines TRBV29-1 with TRBJ1-2; no clear D. The CDR3 contains 11 residues. Trimming removed 4 bases from V and 2 bases from J, with 5 bases in between. CDR1 is SQVTM, CDR2 ANQGSEA, per germline. For the CDR3, the DNA is TGCAGCGTTGCGGGGAACTATGGCTACACCTTC. Translated, it gives CSVAGNYGYTF.

The chain uses TRBV11-2 and TRBJ2-7; a possible D gene is TRBD1 (5 bases). CDR1 and CDR2 (germline): SGHAT, FQNNGV. The V and J ends lost 5 bases and 3 bases respectively, with 17 bases between them. The CDR3 extends over 15 amino acids. This chain's CDR3 is CASSHPGQSRYEQYF. In DNA form, the CDR3 reads TGTGCCAGCAGCCATCCCGGACAATCACGCTACGAGCAGTACTTC.

The chain recombines TRBV5-6 with TRBJ1-2; 8 bases line up with TRBD1. The J segment lost 5 bases and the V segment lost 1 base, leaving 7 bases of the junction unmatched. The CDR3 sequence is 15 residues long. The germline CDR1 and CDR2 sequences are SGHDT and YYEEEE. CDR3 region: CASSLRQGAWYGYTF. CDR3 in DNA: TGTGCCAGCAGCTTGCGGCAGGGGGCTTGGTATGGCTACACCTTC.

The V call is TRBV28, the J call TRBJ2-7; 10 bases map to TRBD2. V dropped 6 bases and J dropped 4; count of bases not matched to a gene: 6. Germline V gene lookup returns CDR1 MDHEN and CDR2 SYDVKM. The CDR3 has 14 residues. CDR3 region: CASRLSGGSYEQYF. DNA for the CDR3: TGTGCCAGCAGACTTAGCGGGGGGTCGTACGAGCAGTACTTC.

The genes are TRBV29-1 and TRBJ2-7; no firm D call. This CDR3 region has 12 residues. Trimming shortened V by 3 bases and J by 0 bases, and 6 bases separated the two germline ends. CDR1 is SQVTM, CDR2 ANQGSEA, per germline. The CDR3 DNA sequence: TGCAGCGTTGAGACGGGCTCCTACGAGCAGTACTTC. Its protein is CSVETGSYEQYF.

This clone appeared a single time. The rearrangement uses TRBV29-1 and TRBJ1-2; the match to TRBD1 covers 9 bases. The V and J ends lost 0 bases and 13 bases, in that order; junction bases with no gene match: 9. Germline loops: CDR1 SQVTM, CDR2 ANQGSEA. This CDR3 contains 13 residues. The chain's CDR3 is CSVEDSGTGSSTF. CDR3 DNA: TGCAGCGTTGAAGATTCGGGGACAGGGAGTTCCACCTTC.

As concerns this clone: One junction end disagrees with the germline gene, perhaps due to a read error. The sample holds other DNA sequences that translate to the same CDR3. The chain carries TRBV28 and TRBJ2-7, with TRBD2 identical over 8 bases. CDR3 size: 17 residues. Germline V gene lookup returns CDR1 MDHEN and CDR2 SYDVKM. CDR3 amino acids: CASSLEVWSTSGYEQYF. CDR3 DNA: TGTGCCAGCAGTTTAGAAGTCTGGTCCACTAGCGGCTACGAGCAATACTTC.

The chain uses TRBV19 and TRBJ2-7; TRBD2 agrees at 8 bases. The CDR3 has 15 residues. Germline V gives CDR1 LNHDA, CDR2 SQIVND (reference sequence). The CDR3 sequence: CDDVSREDGYYEQYF. In DNA, the CDR3 is TGTGACGACGTGTCGCGGGAGGATGGCTACTACGAGCAGTACTTC.

This clone came up a few times. The chain has TRBV2 and TRBJ1-2; TRBD1 agrees at 10 bases. This CDR3 is 13 amino acids long. Unmatched junction bases numbered 7, after V lost 8 bases and J lost 7 bases. Germline V gene data show CDR1 as SNHLY and CDR2 as FYNNEI. CDR3 amino acids: CASGGTGASGYTF. CDR3 in DNA: TGTGCCAGCGGGGGGACAGGGGCGAGTGGCTACACCTTC.

The CDR3 DNA sequence: TGTGCCAGCAGTTTATCAGGGCAAGAGACCCAGTACTTC. Residues: CASSLSGQETQYF. The V gene is TRBV28, the J gene TRBJ2-5; weak D call: TRBD1 (5 bases). V lost 1 base and J 2 bases, leaving 5 bases between the germline ends. CDR1 is MDHEN, CDR2 SYDVKM, per germline. CDR3 length: 13 residues.